These 32 T cell receptor beta chains were all obtained from the same sample, sequenced in a study of identical twins. MiXCR was run by TCRdb on the 5' RACE reads, yielding one entry per CDR3 protein. This repertoire shows under 900,000 distinct CDR3 sequences, around a sixth found once; its top ten account for less than 15%. The data also belong to a second study, concerning T cells expressing NK-cell markers.

Sequences were obtained from PBMCs. Receptors originate from a young woman in good health.

This clonotype occurred a few times. The chain links TRBV4-2 to TRBJ2-1; D assignment may be TRBD1 or TRBD2 (5 bases each). Looked up from germline, CDR1 is LGHNA and CDR2 is YNFKEQ. The V and J ends lost 7 bases and 12 bases respectively, with 19 bases between them. The CDR3 totals 13 residues. CDR3 DNA sequence: TGTGCCAGCACCGGGTCAGGGACCCCCGGGCAGTTCTTC. Translation: CASTGSGTPGQFF.

This clonotype was detected only a few times. This sequence joins TRBV9 and TRBJ2-3, with D unclear. This CDR3 is 16 amino acids long. V was trimmed by 2 bases and J by 1 base, leaving 14 bases between them. The germline gives CDR1 SGDLS, CDR2 YYNGEE. Written as DNA, the CDR3 is TGTGCCAGCAGCGTCCACGGACCTGGCGGCACAGATACGCAGTATTTT. Its translation: CASSVHGPGGTDTQYF.

This clonotype has a handful of counts. This sequence joins TRBV6-5 and TRBJ1-5, with TRBD1 as a possible D gene (6 bases). There are 13 residues in the CDR3. Trimming shortened V by 4 bases and J by 11 bases, and 15 bases separated the two germline ends. CDR1 is MNHEY and CDR2 is SVGAGI in the germline V gene. The CDR3 DNA is TGTGCCAGCAGTTGGAGGGGGGGCCAATCCCAGCATTTT. Translating it yields CASSWRGGQSQHF.

This clonotype was observed a handful of times. The genes are TRBV27 and TRBJ2-7, with D unresolved. CDR3 length equals 15 residues. V was shortened by 4 bases and J by 0 bases, with 13 bases between the two germline ends. Germline CDR1 reads MNHEY; CDR2 reads SMNVEV (reference sequence). The CDR3 loop is CASSSELGRSYEQYF. Written as DNA, the CDR3 is TGTGCCAGCAGTTCTGAACTTGGGCGCTCCTACGAGCAGTACTTC.

The chain couples TRBV10-3 to TRBJ1-1, with D unresolved. The CDR3 is 13 amino acids. V lost 6 bases, J lost 7 bases, and 15 bases lay in between. Germline V gives CDR1 ENHRY, CDR2 SYGVKD. CDR3 sequence: CAIRSRVGGEAFF. CDR3 bases: TGTGCCATCAGGAGTAGGGTTGGAGGTGAAGCTTTCTTT.

This clonotype showed up many times. CDR3 sequence: CASSEVNTEAFF. As DNA, the CDR3 is TGTGCCAGCAGTGAGGTCAACACTGAAGCTTTCTTT. The chain combines TRBV25-1 with TRBJ1-1; D is ambiguous. Germline assignment: CDR1 MGHDK and CDR2 SYGVNS. The V end was cut by 3 bases, the J end by 2 bases, with 4 bases between. CDR3 size: 12 residues.

The sample holds a few counts of this clonotype. The V call is TRBV5-1, the J call TRBJ2-1, with 8 bases lining up with TRBD2. Germline CDR1 reads SGHRS; CDR2 reads YFSETQ. J lost 4 bases, V lost 0 bases, and 6 bases had no gene match. The CDR3 loop spans 16 amino acids. CDR3 bases: TGCGCCAGCAGCTTGGCACGGACTAGCATATACAATGAGCAGTTCTTC. Residues: CASSLARTSIYNEQFF.

CDR3 DNA: TGCGCCAGCAGCCAAGTTTGGACGGACTACAATGAGCAGTTCTTC. Its protein is CASSQVWTDYNEQFF. The chain employs TRBV4-3 and TRBJ2-1; no clear D. V was trimmed by 1 base and J by 3 bases, leaving 10 bases between them. Germline V gene lookup returns CDR1 LGHNA and CDR2 YSLEER. The length of the CDR3 is 15 residues.

The sample holds a few counts of this clonotype. The CDR3 DNA follows: TGTGCCAGCAGCCAAGATTACCAACCTCTCCGAAAACTGTTTTTT. Its translation: CASSQDYQPLRKLFF. The genes are TRBV3-1 and TRBJ1-4; unclear D gene. CDR1 is LGHDT and CDR2 is YNNKEL in the germline V gene (reference sequence). V lost 0 bases, J lost 10 bases, and 15 bases lay in between. This CDR3 contains 15 residues.

The chain uses TRBV7-2 and TRBJ2-2; D assignment may be TRBD1 or TRBD2 (5 bases each). CDR1 and CDR2 from the germline V gene are SGHTA and FQGNSA. The ends were cut back, 4 bases at V and 1 base at J, with 10 bases in the middle. The CDR3 sequence is 15 residues long. The CDR3 DNA sequence: TGTGCCAGCAGCTGGGGACGGTTGAACACCGGGGAGCTGTTTTTT. Its protein product is CASSWGRLNTGELFF.

The chain carries TRBV5-1 and TRBJ2-7; D is ambiguous. This CDR3 has 14 residues. Germline CDR1 reads SGHRS; CDR2 reads YFSETQ. Trimming removed 0 bases from V and 0 bases from J, with 7 bases in between. The CDR3 DNA reads as TGCGCCAGCAGCTTGGTCCTGCCCTCCTACGAGCAGTACTTC. Residues: CASSLVLPSYEQYF. Filled out from reference TRBV5-1 and TRBJ2-7, the complete variable domain reads KAGVTQTPRYLIKTRGQQVTLSCSPISGHRSVSWYQQTPGQGLQFLFEYFSETQRNKGNFPGRFSGRQFSNSRSEMNVSTLELGDSALYLCASSLVLPSYEQYFGPGTRLTVT.

This clonotype appeared many times. V gene TRBV12-3 or TRBV12-4 combines with J gene TRBJ2-3; D call uncertain. The V end lost 6 bases, the J end lost 0 bases, and 7 bases lay between the germline ends. This CDR3 contains 13 residues. CDR3 in DNA: TGTGCCAGCAGCCTCACTAGCACAGATACGCAGTATTTT. This translates into CASSLTSTDTQYF.

V gene TRBV7-9 combines with J gene TRBJ2-1, with a tentative D call TRBD2 (6 bases). Germline loops: CDR1 SEHNR, CDR2 FQNEAQ (reference sequence). CDR3 length: 11 residues. V lost 5 bases to trimming and J lost 15 bases, with 14 bases between them. For the CDR3, the DNA is TGTGCCAGCAGCGGAGGGCCCGACGGGTTCTTC. It codes for CASSGGPDGFF. Full variable domain (rest looked up from reference TRBV7-9 and TRBJ2-1): DTGVSQNPRHKITKRGQNVTFRCDPISEHNRLYWYRQTLGQGPEFLTYFQNEAQLEKSRLLSDRFSAERPKGSFSTLEIQRTEQGDSAMYLCASSGGPDGFFGPGTRLTVL.

This chain links TRBV13 with TRBJ1-1, with D perhaps TRBD1 (5 bases). Trimming stripped 6 bases from V and 1 base from J, with 12 bases between. In germline, CDR1 is PRHDT, CDR2 FYEKMQ (reference sequence). CDR3 length: 14 amino acids. The CDR3 loop is CASRRAGRNTEAFF. Here the CDR3 DNA reads TGTGCCAGCAGGAGGGCAGGGAGGAACACTGAAGCTTTCTTT. The whole variable domain, remainder taken from reference TRBV13 and TRBJ1-1, is AAGVIQSPRHLIKEKRETATLKCYPIPRHDTVYWYQQGPGQDPQFLISFYEKMQSDKGSIPDRFSAQQFSDYHSELNMSSLELGDSALYFCASRRAGRNTEAFFGQGTRLTVV.

The gene calls are TRBV20-1 and TRBJ2-7, with TRBD1 matching 12 bases. CDR1 and CDR2 from the germline V gene are DFQATT and SNEGSKA (reference sequence). V shed 4 bases and J 7 bases; nucleotides not matched to a gene: 11. This CDR3 region has 15 residues. The CDR3 nucleotides are TGCAGTGCTAATGCCCCGGGACAGGGGGCAGGGGAGCAGTACTTC. Its translation is CSANAPGQGAGEQYF.

This chain joins TRBV7-6 and TRBJ2-5; D tentatively reads TRBD1 or TRBD2 (5 bases each). This CDR3 is 15 amino acids long. Germline assignment: CDR1 SGHVS and CDR2 FNYEAQ. With 0 bases removed from V and 2 bases from J, the gap between germline ends came to 10 bases. The CDR3 DNA reads as TGTGCCAGCAGCTTAGCGGGGCGGGTTCAAGAGACCCAGTACTTC. Residues: CASSLAGRVQETQYF.

The chain carries TRBV15 and TRBJ2-7; perhaps TRBD2 as D (5 bases). CDR3 size: 12 residues. V was clipped by 5 bases and J by 6 bases, with 11 bases between them. Germline CDR1 and CDR2: LNHNV and YYDKDF (reference sequence). CDR3 coding DNA: TGTGCCACCAGCCGAACGGAGGCCGAGCAGTACTTC. This codes for CATSRTEAEQYF. Supplemented by reference TRBV15 and TRBJ2-7, the full variable domain reads DAMVIQNPRYQVTQFGKPVTLSCSQTLNHNVMYWYQQKSSQAPKLLFHYYDKDFNNEADTPDNFQSRRPNTSFCFLDIRSPGLGDTAMYLCATSRTEAEQYFGPGTRLTVT.

The chain uses TRBV18 and TRBJ2-3; the match to TRBD1 covers 7 bases. There are 16 residues in the CDR3. The V and J ends lost 0 bases and 6 bases, in that order; junction bases with no gene match: 9. Per the germline V gene, CDR1 is KGHSH and CDR2 is LQKENI. Here the CDR3 reads CASSPPKGARWDTQYF. Here the CDR3 DNA reads TGTGCCAGCTCACCACCGAAGGGGGCCCGATGGGATACGCAGTATTTT.

There are a few counts of this clonotype. This chain's CDR3 is CASRDRGGDYGYTF. CDR3 DNA sequence: TGTGCCAGCCGGGACAGGGGAGGCGACTATGGCTACACCTTC. V gene TRBV6-1 combines with J gene TRBJ1-2; TRBD1 agrees at 10 bases. Germline values: CDR1 MNHNS, CDR2 SASEGT. CDR3 length equals 14 residues. With 8 bases clipped from V and 3 bases from J, the junction kept 6 bases outside the gene matches.

The table lists this clonotype with a few counts. In DNA, the CDR3 is TGTGCCAGCAGTTCCGGACAGGTATATCAGCCCCAGCATTTT. Translated, it gives CASSSGQVYQPQHF. V usage is TRBV6-5 and J usage is TRBJ1-5; the match to TRBD1 covers 7 bases. With 4 bases clipped from V and 5 bases from J, the junction kept 5 bases outside the gene matches. CDR1 and CDR2 (germline): MNHEY, SVGAGI. This CDR3 is built from 14 residues.

The rearrangement links TRBV3-1 to TRBJ1-2; D not resolved. CDR1 LGHDT and CDR2 YNNKEL come from the germline V gene (reference sequence). The CDR3 length is 15 residues. V shed 2 bases and J shed 2 bases, with 12 bases lying between them. CDR3 nucleotides: TGTGCCAGCAGCCAAAACCCGCCCCTAAACTATGGCTACACCTTC. Translation: CASSQNPPLNYGYTF.

This sequence joins TRBV6-2 or TRBV6-3 and TRBJ2-7; TRBD2 might be the D (6 bases). The V gene's germline CDR1 is MNHEY and CDR2 SVGEGT. The V and J ends lost 4 bases and 5 bases respectively, with 15 bases between them. This CDR3 has 14 amino acids. CDR3 sequence: CASSLVAVLDEQYF. The CDR3 DNA is TGTGCCAGCAGTTTGGTAGCGGTCTTGGACGAGCAGTACTTC.

V gene TRBV12-3 or TRBV12-4 combines with J gene TRBJ2-4; D unresolved. The CDR3 is 19 residues long. Trimming shortened V by 2 bases and J by 1 base, and 21 bases separated the two germline ends. The DNA for the CDR3 is TGTGCCAGCAGTTTATCGCCCCTCGGGTATGGAGTTGCCAAAAACATTCAGTACTTC. Protein sequence: CASSLSPLGYGVAKNIQYF.

This chain links TRBV5-1 with TRBJ2-1; 9 bases are a match to TRBD1. V lost 6 bases to trimming and J lost 6 bases; unmatched junction nucleotides: 10. This CDR3 region has 15 residues. CDR1 and CDR2 from the germline V gene are SGHRS and YFSETQ. Here the CDR3 reads CASTFGQGTFNEQFF. CDR3 bases: TGCGCCAGCACTTTCGGACAGGGGACCTTCAATGAGCAGTTCTTC.

The V gene is TRBV6-2 or TRBV6-3, the J gene TRBJ2-3; 10 bases match TRBD2. The CDR3 is 16 amino acids. The germline V gene has CDR1 MNHEY and CDR2 SVGEGT. The trim removed 4 bases at V and 2 bases at J, leaving 6 bases unmatched. This CDR3 is CASSSTLAGYTDTQYF. In DNA form, the CDR3 reads TGTGCCAGCAGTTCCACACTAGCGGGGTACACAGATACGCAGTATTTT.

CDR3 residues: CASSQEGAKGYTF. CDR3 nucleotide sequence: TGCGCCAGCAGCCAGGAGGGGGCAAAGGGCTACACCTTC. This chain links TRBV4-1 with TRBJ1-2; TRBD1 agrees at 7 bases. With V trimmed by 3 bases and J by 8 bases, 6 bases remained unmatched. CDR1 is MGHRA and CDR2 is YSYEKL in the germline V gene. There are 13 residues in the CDR3.

The chain is built from TRBV20-1 and TRBJ1-6, with 8 bases lining up with TRBD1. Trimming cost V 2 bases and J 8 bases; bases outside gene matches: 8. CDR3 length equals 15 residues. The germline CDR1 and CDR2 sequences are DFQATT and SNEGSKA (reference sequence). In DNA form, the CDR3 reads TGCAGTGCTAGACGGGCAGGGGGCGTGGATTCACCCCTCCACTTT. Protein product: CSARRAGGVDSPLHF.

CDR3 DNA: TGCAGTGCTAGAAGTCGCGCCGATTACGAGCAGTACTTC. It translates to CSARSRADYEQYF. The chain is built from TRBV20-1 and TRBJ2-7; D unclear. This CDR3 is 13 amino acids long. The V end was cut by 2 bases, the J end by 4 bases, with 12 bases between. The germline gives CDR1 DFQATT, CDR2 SNEGSKA (reference sequence).

This clonotype occurred a few times. The rearrangement uses TRBV20-1 and TRBJ2-5; 7 bases match TRBD1. Germline CDR1 DFQATT, CDR2 SNEGSKA (reference sequence). The CDR3 extends over 13 amino acids. V was clipped by 5 bases and J by 5 bases; unmatched bases: 8. The CDR3 DNA sequence: TGCAGTGCTGAGGACAGGCGGAGTGAGACCCAGTACTTC. Protein sequence: CSAEDRRSETQYF.

This clonotype was recorded many times. J is TRBJ1-6 and V is TRBV7-9, with D unclear. Germline CDR1 SEHNR, CDR2 FQNEAQ (reference sequence). V dropped 8 bases and J dropped 5 bases, with 10 bases sitting between them. This CDR3 comprises 13 residues. The CDR3 sequence is CASARWDNSPLHF. DNA of the CDR3: TGTGCCAGCGCACGTTGGGATAATTCACCCCTCCACTTT.

V gene TRBV5-1 combines with J gene TRBJ2-1; 7 bases line up with TRBD2. CDR1 and CDR2 from the germline V gene are SGHRS and YFSETQ. The CDR3 runs 15 residues. V trimming: 4 bases; J trimming: 7 bases; junction bases outside the gene matches: 11. CDR3 residues: CASSPVGGGLNEQFF. In nucleotides, the CDR3 is TGCGCCAGCAGCCCGGTGGGGGGGGGACTTAATGAGCAGTTCTTC.

V usage is TRBV11-2 and J usage is TRBJ2-3; D gene uncertain. V lost 6 bases and J lost 4, with 8 bases in between. CDR3 length: 12 amino acids. Germline V gives CDR1 SGHAT, CDR2 FQNNGV. The CDR3 nucleotides read TGTGCCAGCAGTTCTAACTCAGATACGCAGTATTTT. As protein: CASSSNSDTQYF.